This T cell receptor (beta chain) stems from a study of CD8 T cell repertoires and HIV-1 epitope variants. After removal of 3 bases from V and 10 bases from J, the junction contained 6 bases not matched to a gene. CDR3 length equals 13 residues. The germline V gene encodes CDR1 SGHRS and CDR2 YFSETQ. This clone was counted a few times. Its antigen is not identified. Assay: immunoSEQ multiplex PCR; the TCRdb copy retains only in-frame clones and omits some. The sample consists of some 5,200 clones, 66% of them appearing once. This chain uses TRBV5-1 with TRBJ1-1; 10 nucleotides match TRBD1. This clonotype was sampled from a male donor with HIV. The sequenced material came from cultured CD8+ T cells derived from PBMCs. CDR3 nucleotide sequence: TGCGCCAGCAGCTCCGGGACAGGGGATGTAGCTTTCTTT. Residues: CASSSGTGDVAFF.